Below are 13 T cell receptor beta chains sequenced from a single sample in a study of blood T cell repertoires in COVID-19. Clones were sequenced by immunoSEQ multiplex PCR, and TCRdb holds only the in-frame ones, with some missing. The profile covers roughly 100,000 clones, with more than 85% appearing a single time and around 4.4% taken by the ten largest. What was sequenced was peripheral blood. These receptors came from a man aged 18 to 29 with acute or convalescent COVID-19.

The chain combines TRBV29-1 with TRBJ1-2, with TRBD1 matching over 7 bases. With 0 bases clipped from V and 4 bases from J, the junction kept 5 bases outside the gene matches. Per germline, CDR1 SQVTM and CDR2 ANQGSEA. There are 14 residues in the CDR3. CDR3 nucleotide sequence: TGCAGCGTTGAAGATCCGGGACAGATCTATGGCTACACCTTC. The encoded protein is CSVEDPGQIYGYTF.

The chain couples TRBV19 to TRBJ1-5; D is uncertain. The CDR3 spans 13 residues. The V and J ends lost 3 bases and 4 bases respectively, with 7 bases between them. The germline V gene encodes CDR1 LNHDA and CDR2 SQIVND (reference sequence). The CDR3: CASSMGLNQPQHF. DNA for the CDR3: TGTGCCAGTAGTATGGGCCTGAATCAGCCCCAGCATTTT.

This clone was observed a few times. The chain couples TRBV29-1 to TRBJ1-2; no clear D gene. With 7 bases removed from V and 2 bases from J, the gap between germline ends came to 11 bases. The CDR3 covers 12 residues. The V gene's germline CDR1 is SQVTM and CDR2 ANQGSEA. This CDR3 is CSAERMNYGYTF. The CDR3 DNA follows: TGCAGCGCCGAGAGGATGAACTATGGCTACACCTTC. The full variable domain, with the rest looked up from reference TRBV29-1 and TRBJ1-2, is SAVISQKPSRDICQRGTSLTIQCQVDSQVTMMFWYRQQPGQSLTLIATANQGSEATYESGFVIDKFPISRPNLTFSTLTVSNMSPEDSSIYLCSAERMNYGYTFGSGTRLTVV.

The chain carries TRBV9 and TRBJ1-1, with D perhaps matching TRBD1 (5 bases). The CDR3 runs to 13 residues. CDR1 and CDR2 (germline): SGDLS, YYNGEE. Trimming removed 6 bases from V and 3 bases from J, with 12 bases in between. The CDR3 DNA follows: TGTGCCAGCACCGGAGGGACCCACACTGAAGCTTTCTTT. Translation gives CASTGGTHTEAFF.

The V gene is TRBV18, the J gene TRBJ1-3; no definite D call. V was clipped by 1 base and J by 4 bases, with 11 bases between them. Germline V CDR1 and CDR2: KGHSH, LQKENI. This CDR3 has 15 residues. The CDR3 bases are TGTGCCAGCTCACCACGCCAGGAACAGGGAAACACCATATATTTT. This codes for CASSPRQEQGNTIYF.

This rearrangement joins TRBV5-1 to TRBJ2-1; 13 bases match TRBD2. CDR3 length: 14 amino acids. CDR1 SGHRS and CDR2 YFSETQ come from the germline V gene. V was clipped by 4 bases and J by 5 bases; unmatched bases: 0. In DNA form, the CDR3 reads TGCGCCAGCAGCGGACTAGCGGGAGACAATGAGCAGTTCTTC. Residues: CASSGLAGDNEQFF.

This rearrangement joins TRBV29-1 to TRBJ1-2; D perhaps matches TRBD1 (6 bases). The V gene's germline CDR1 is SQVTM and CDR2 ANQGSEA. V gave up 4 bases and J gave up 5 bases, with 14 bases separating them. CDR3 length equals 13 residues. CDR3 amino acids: CSVGSLGTYGYTF. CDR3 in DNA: TGCAGCGTTGGTAGCCTTGGGACATATGGCTACACCTTC.

The CDR3 sequence: CASRTQGTEKLFF. The CDR3 nucleotides read TGTGCCAGCAGGACGCAGGGGACTGAAAAACTGTTTTTT. The rearrangement uses TRBV6-5 and TRBJ1-4; weak D call: TRBD1 (6 bases). The CDR3 is 13 residues long. V dropped 6 bases and J dropped 7 bases, with 12 bases sitting between them. Germline CDR1 is MNHEY and CDR2 is SVGAGI.

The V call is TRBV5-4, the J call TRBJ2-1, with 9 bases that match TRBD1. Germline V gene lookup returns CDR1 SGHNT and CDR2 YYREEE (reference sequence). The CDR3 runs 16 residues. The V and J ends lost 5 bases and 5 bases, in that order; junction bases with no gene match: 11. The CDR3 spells CASSSVVRTGDNEQFF. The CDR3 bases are TGTGCCAGCAGTTCAGTCGTGCGGACAGGGGACAATGAGCAGTTCTTC.

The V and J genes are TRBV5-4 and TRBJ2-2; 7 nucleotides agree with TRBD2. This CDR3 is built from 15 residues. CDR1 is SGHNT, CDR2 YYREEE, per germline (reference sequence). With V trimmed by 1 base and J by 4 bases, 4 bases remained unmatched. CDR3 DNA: TGTGCCAGCAGCTTGTTTGCGGGAGCCACCGGGGAGCTGTTTTTT. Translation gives CASSLFAGATGELFF.

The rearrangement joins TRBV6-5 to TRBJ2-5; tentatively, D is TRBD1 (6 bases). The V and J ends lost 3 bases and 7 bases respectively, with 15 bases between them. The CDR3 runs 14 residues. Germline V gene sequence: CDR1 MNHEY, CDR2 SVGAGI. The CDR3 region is CASSYGKGGRTQYF. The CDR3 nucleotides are TGTGCCAGCAGTTATGGGAAAGGGGGTCGGACCCAGTACTTC.

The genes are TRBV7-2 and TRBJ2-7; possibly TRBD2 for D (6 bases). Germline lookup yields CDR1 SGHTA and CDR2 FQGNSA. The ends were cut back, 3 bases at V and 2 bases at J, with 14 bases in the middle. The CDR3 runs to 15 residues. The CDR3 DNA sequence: TGTGCCAGCAGCTTTCAGGGACTGCCTCCCTACGAGCAGTACTTC. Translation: CASSFQGLPPYEQYF.

This CDR3 reads CASSTTRYSNQPQHF. The DNA for the CDR3 is TGTGCCAGTAGTACCACGCGGTATAGCAATCAGCCCCAGCATTTT. The chain joins TRBV19 to TRBJ1-5; the D is unclear. With 4 bases removed from V and 0 bases from J, the gap between germline ends came to 10 bases. Germline assignment: CDR1 LNHDA and CDR2 SQIVND (reference sequence). The CDR3 has 15 amino acids.